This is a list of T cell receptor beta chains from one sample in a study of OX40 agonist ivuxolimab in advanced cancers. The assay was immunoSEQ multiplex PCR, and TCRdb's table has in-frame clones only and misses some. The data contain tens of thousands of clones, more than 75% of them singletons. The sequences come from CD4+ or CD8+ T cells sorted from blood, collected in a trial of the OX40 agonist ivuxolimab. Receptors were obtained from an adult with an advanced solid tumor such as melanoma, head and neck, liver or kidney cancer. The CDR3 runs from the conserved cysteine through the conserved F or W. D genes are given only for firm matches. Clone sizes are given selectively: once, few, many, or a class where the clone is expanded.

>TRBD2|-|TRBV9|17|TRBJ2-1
CARSGDRLAGGYNEQFF
TGTGCCCGCAGCGGGGACCGACTAGCGGGGGGGTACAATGAGCAGTTCTTC
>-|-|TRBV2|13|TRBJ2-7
CASQDTSSYEQYF
TGTGCCAGCCAGGACACGAGCTCCTACGAGCAGTACTTC
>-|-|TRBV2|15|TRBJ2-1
CASSEVEGHYNEQFF
TGTGCCAGCAGTGAAGTAGAGGGACACTACAATGAGCAGTTCTTC
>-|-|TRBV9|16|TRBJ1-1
CASSVSTTGLLTEAFF
TGTGCCAGCAGCGTTAGCACGACAGGCCTTCTCACTGAAGCTTTCTTT
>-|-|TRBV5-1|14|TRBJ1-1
CASSLGEGDNEAFF
TGCGCCAGCAGCTTGGGAGAGGGAGATAATGAAGCTTTCTTT
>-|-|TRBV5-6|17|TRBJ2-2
CASSSETEFPNTGELFF
TGTGCCAGCAGCTCCGAAACAGAATTTCCGAACACCGGGGAGCTGTTTTTT
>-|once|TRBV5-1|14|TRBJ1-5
CASSLGQDDQPQHF
TGCGCCAGCAGCTTGGGACAGGACGATCAGCCCCAGCATTTT
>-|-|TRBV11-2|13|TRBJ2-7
CASSLVTGDEQYF
TGTGCCAGCAGCTTAGTGACAGGAGACGAGCAGTACTTC
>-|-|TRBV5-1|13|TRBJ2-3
CASWGWGSDTQYF
TGCGCCAGCTGGGGTTGGGGTTCAGATACGCAGTATTTT
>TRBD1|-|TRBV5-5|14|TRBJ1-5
CASSLWDRGQPQHF
TGTGCCAGCAGCTTGTGGGACAGGGGGCAGCCCCAGCATTTT
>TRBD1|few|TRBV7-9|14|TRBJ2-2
CASYPGGNTGELFF
TGTGCCAGCTACCCAGGGGGAAACACCGGGGAGCTGTTTTTT
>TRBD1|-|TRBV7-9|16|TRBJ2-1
CASSLATGGSYNEQFF
TGTGCCAGCAGCTTAGCGACAGGGGGCTCCTACAATGAGCAGTTCTTC
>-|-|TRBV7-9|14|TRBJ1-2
CASSPGVSWNGYTF
TGTGCCAGCAGCCCCGGAGTCTCGTGGAATGGCTACACCTTC
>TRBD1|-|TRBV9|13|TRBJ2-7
CASSAGQSYEQYF
TGTGCCAGCAGCGCGGGACAGTCCTACGAGCAGTACTTC
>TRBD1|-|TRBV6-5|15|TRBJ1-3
CASSYSTGAGNTIYF
TGTGCCAGCAGTTACTCGACAGGGGCTGGAAACACCATATATTTT
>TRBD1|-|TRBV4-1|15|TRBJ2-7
CASSQEGTGVSEQYF
TGCGCCAGCAGCCAAGAAGGAACAGGGGTTTCCGAGCAGTACTTC
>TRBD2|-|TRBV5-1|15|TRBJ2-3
CASSSGTSGTDTQYF
TGCGCCAGCAGCTCAGGGACTAGCGGGACAGATACGCAGTATTTT
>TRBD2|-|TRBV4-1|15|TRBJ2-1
CASSLSGGIYNEQFF
TGCGCCAGCAGCTTAAGCGGGGGGATCTACAATGAGCAGTTCTTC
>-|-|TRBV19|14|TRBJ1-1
CASSYSDGNTEAFF
TGTGCCAGTAGCTACTCGGACGGTAACACTGAAGCTTTCTTT
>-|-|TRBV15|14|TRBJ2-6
CATSRDPRANVLTF
TGTGCCACCAGCAGAGATCCCCGGGCCAACGTCCTGACTTTC
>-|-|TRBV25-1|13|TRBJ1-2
CASTPGHRAGYTF
TGTGCCAGCACGCCGGGACATAGGGCAGGCTACACCTTC
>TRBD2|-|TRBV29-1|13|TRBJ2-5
CSVDSGGQETQYF
TGCAGCGTTGATAGCGGGGGGCAAGAGACCCAGTACTTC
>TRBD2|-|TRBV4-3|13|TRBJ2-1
CASSQSGGNEQFF
TGCGCCAGCAGCCAATCGGGGGGCAATGAGCAGTTCTTC
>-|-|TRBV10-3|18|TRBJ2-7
CAISESNIRRPLGYEQYF
TGTGCCATCAGTGAGTCGAACATTCGCCGGCCCTTGGGATACGAGCAGTACTTC
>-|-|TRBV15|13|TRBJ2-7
CAATPRDVYEQYF
TGTGCCGCTACTCCCCGGGACGTCTACGAGCAGTACTTC
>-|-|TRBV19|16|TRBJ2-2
CASSIRQLRGAGELFF
TGTGCCAGTAGTATTAGGCAGCTTCGGGGCGCCGGGGAGCTGTTTTTT
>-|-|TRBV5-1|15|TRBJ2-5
CASSLAWGAKETQYF
TGCGCCAGCAGCTTGGCCTGGGGGGCCAAAGAGACCCAGTACTTC
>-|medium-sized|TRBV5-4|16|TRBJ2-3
CASSFGTGDITDTQYF
TGTGCCAGCAGCTTTGGGACGGGGGACATCACAGATACGCAGTATTTT
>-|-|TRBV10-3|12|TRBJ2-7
CAISGEVYEQYF
TGTGCCATCAGTGGAGAAGTCTACGAGCAGTACTTC
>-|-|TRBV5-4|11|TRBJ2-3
CATTQGGTQYF
TGTGCCACTACCCAGGGGGGTACGCAGTATTTT
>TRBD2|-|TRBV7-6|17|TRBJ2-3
CASSSVGTSGTTDTQYF
TGTGCCAGCAGCTCTGTAGGGACTAGCGGTACCACAGATACGCAGTATTTT
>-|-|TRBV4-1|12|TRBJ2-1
CASSPRRNEQFF
TGCGCCAGCAGCCCGAGGAGGAATGAGCAGTTCTTC
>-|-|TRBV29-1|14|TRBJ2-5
CSVAVSATQETQYF
TGCAGCGTTGCCGTTTCGGCCACCCAAGAGACCCAGTACTTC
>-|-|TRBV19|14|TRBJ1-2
CASSIEGPSYGYTF
TGTGCCAGTAGTATAGAGGGGCCGAGTTATGGCTACACCTTC
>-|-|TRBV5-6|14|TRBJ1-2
CASSLAAGTRGYTF
TGTGCCAGCAGCTTGGCCGCGGGCACGAGGGGCTACACCTTC
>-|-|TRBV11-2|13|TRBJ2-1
CASSLGWYGEQFF
TGTGCCAGCAGCTTAGGCTGGTACGGTGAGCAGTTCTTC
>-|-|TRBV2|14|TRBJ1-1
CASSGTVGTTEAFF
TGTGCCAGCAGTGGGACGGTGGGGACAACTGAAGCTTTCTTT
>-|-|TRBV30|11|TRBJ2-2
CAWSVNGELFF
TGTGCCTGGAGTGTAAACGGGGAGCTGTTTTTT
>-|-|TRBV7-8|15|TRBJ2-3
CASSLDKFDTDTQYF
TGTGCCAGCAGCTTAGACAAATTTGACACAGATACGCAGTATTTT
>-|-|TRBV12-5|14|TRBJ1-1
CASGRPGLNTEAFF
TGTGCTAGTGGCCGCCCCGGGTTGAACACTGAAGCTTTCTTT
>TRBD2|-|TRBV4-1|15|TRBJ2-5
CASSQVAGGQETQYF
TGCGCCAGCAGCCAAGTGGCGGGGGGGCAAGAGACCCAGTACTTC
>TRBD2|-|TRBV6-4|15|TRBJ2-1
CASSQLAGSYNEQFF
TGTGCCAGCAGTCAACTAGCGGGGTCCTACAATGAGCAGTTCTTC
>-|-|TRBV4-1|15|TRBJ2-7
CASSQEGVLISEQYF
TGCGCCAGCAGCCAAGAAGGGGTCCTAATCAGCGAGCAGTACTTC
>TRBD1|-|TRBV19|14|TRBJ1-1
CASFGDSLNTEAFF
TGTGCCAGTTTCGGGGACAGCCTGAACACTGAAGCTTTCTTT
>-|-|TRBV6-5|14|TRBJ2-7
CASRPTEITYEQYF
TGTGCCAGCAGGCCGACAGAAATTACCTACGAGCAGTACTTC
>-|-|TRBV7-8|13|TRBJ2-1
CASSLSFGNEQFF
TGTGCCAGCAGCCTTTCATTCGGAAATGAGCAGTTCTTC
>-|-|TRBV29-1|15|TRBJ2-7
CSVEDPRDPVYEQYF
TGCAGCGTTGAAGACCCGAGAGATCCTGTCTACGAGCAGTACTTC
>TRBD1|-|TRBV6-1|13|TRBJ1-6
CASSDGTGSPLHF
TGTGCCAGCAGTGACGGGACAGGAAGTCCCCTCCACTTT
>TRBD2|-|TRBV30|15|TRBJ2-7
CAWSYYAGETYEQYF
TGTGCCTGGAGTTACTATGCGGGGGAGACCTACGAGCAGTACTTC
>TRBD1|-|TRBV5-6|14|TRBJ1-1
CASSPAGGRTEAFF
TGTGCCAGCAGCCCCGCAGGGGGGAGGACTGAAGCTTTCTTT
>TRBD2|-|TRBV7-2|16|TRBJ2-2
CASSQDNSGGPGELFF
TGTGCCAGCAGCCAAGATAATAGCGGGGGTCCCGGGGAGCTGTTTTTT
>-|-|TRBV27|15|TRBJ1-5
CASSTGQPNNQPQHF
TGTGCCAGCAGCACCGGACAGCCTAATAATCAGCCCCAGCATTTT
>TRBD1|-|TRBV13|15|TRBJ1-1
CASSYYRGNETEAFF
TGTGCCAGCAGCTATTACAGGGGAAATGAGACTGAAGCTTTCTTT
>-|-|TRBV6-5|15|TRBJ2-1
CASSNRDSGYNEQFF
TGTGCCAGCAGTAACCGGGACAGCGGGTACAATGAGCAGTTCTTC
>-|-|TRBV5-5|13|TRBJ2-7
CASSLANPDEQYF
TGTGCCAGCAGCTTGGCTAATCCCGACGAGCAGTACTTC
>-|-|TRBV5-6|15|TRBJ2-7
CASSFERGADYEQYF
TGTGCCAGCAGCTTCGAAAGGGGCGCAGACTACGAGCAGTACTTC
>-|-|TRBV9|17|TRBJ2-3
CASSVADSQVLADTQYF
TGTGCCAGCAGCGTAGCTGACTCCCAGGTCCTAGCAGATACGCAGTATTTT
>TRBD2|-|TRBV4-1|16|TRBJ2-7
CASSQATSGSSYEQYF
TGCGCCAGCAGCCAAGCAACTAGCGGAAGCTCCTACGAGCAGTACTTC
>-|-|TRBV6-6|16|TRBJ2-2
CASSYSRDDGTGELFF
TGTGCCAGCAGTTACTCTAGAGACGATGGCACCGGGGAGCTGTTTTTT
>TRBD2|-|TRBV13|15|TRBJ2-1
CASSAPSGGAAEQFF
TGTGCCAGCAGCGCACCTAGCGGGGGGGCCGCGGAGCAGTTCTTC